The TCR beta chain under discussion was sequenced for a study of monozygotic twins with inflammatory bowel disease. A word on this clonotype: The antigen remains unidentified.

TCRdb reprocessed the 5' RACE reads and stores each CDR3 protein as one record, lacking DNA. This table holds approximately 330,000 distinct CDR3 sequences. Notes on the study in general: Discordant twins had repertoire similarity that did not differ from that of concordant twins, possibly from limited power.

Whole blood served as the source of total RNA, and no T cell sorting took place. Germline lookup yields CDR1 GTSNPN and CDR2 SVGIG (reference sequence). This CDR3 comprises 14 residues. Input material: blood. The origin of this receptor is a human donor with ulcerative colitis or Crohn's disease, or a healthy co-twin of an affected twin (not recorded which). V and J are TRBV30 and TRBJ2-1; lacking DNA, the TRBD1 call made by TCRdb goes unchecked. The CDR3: CAWSVQAQSNEQFF. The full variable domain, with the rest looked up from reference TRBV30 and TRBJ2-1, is SQTIHQWPATLVQPVGSPLSLECTVEGTSNPNLYWYRQAAGRGLQLLFYSVGIGQISSEVPQNLSASRPQDRQFILSSKKLLLSDSGFYLCAWSVQAQSNEQFFGPGTRLTVL.